These 13 T cell receptor beta chains came from one sample sequenced in a study of siplizumab effects on memory and regulatory T cells. Profiling relied on immunoSEQ multiplex PCR, and the TCRdb table lists in-frame clones only, not all of them. In the table there are about 80,000 clones, 95% of which are singletons. The sample comprised CD8+ T cells sorted from blood. These TCRs come from a human donor in good health.

The rearrangement joins TRBV4-1 to TRBJ2-3, with 8 bases identical to TRBD2. Germline lookup yields CDR1 MGHRA and CDR2 YSYEKL. The CDR3 runs 18 residues. The V and J ends lost 2 bases and 2 bases, in that order; junction bases with no gene match: 12. CDR3 loop: CASSQFPTGGPSTDTQYF. The DNA of the CDR3 is TGCGCCAGCAGCCAATTCCCAACGGGAGGGCCCTCCACAGATACGCAGTATTTT.

The chain couples TRBV6-1 to TRBJ2-5; a weak D match, TRBD1 (6 bases). The CDR3 covers 15 residues. V dropped 4 bases and J dropped 0 bases, with 12 bases sitting between them. CDR1 is MNHNS, CDR2 SASEGT, per germline. The CDR3 is CASSAPDSYQETQYF. CDR3 DNA sequence: TGTGCCAGCAGTGCTCCGGACAGTTACCAAGAGACCCAGTACTTC.

The rearrangement uses TRBV2 and TRBJ2-7; weak D call: TRBD1 (6 bases). The germline V gene has CDR1 SNHLY and CDR2 FYNNEI. V lost 4 bases and J lost 3, with 10 bases in between. The CDR3 runs to 13 residues. This CDR3 reads CASSVYRVYEQYF. Written as DNA, the CDR3 is TGTGCCAGCAGTGTGTACAGGGTCTACGAGCAGTACTTC.

This clone was counted once. V and J are TRBV9 and TRBJ2-5; 9 bases are a match to TRBD1. V shed 0 bases and J 5 bases; nucleotides not matched to a gene: 5. This CDR3 contains 15 residues. Germline CDR1 SGDLS, CDR2 YYNGEE. In DNA form, the CDR3 reads TGTGCCAGCAGCGTAGCTACAGGGGGCAGGGAGACCCAGTACTTC. This gives the protein CASSVATGGRETQYF.

This clone was seen a single time. This sequence joins TRBV28 and TRBJ2-3; D might be TRBD1 (5 bases). Trimming left V 1 base short and J 2 bases short, with 13 bases between. CDR1 MDHEN and CDR2 SYDVKM come from the germline V gene. CDR3 length: 16 amino acids. In DNA form, the CDR3 reads TGTGCCAGCAGTTTATCGATTGGACAAGACACAGATACGCAGTATTTT. Translation: CASSLSIGQDTDTQYF.

The DNA of the CDR3 is TGTGCCAGCAGCGTAGGAGCGGGAGGGCACGATGAGCAGTTCTTC. It encodes CASSVGAGGHDEQFF. The V call is TRBV9, the J call TRBJ2-1; 10 nucleotides agree with TRBD2. Trimming removed 0 bases from V and 8 bases from J; junction bases left unmatched: 5. CDR1 and CDR2 from the germline V gene are SGDLS and YYNGEE. The CDR3 has 15 residues. Full variable domain (remainder filled in from reference TRBV9 and TRBJ2-1): DSGVTQTPKHLITATGQRVTLRCSPRSGDLSVYWYQQSLDQGLQFLIQYYNGEERAKGNILERFSAQQFPDLHSELNLSSLELGDSALYFCASSVGAGGHDEQFFGPGTRLTVL.

This sequence joins TRBV15 and TRBJ2-3; TRBD2 matches at 9 bases. Germline V gene data show CDR1 as LNHNV and CDR2 as YYDKDF (reference sequence). The CDR3 is 15 amino acids. V lost 2 bases to trimming and J lost 1 base; unmatched junction nucleotides: 1. This CDR3 reads CATSRKRGGTDTQYF. CDR3 bases: TGTGCCACCAGCAGAAAGCGGGGGGGCACAGATACGCAGTATTTT.

V and J are TRBV6-5 and TRBJ2-5; TRBD2 agrees at 13 bases. This CDR3 region has 16 residues. Looked up from germline, CDR1 is MNHEY and CDR2 is SVGAGI. Trimming at V came to 4 bases and at J to 1 base, leaving 3 bases not matched to a gene. CDR3 nucleotides: TGTGCCAGCAGTTCACTAGCGGGAGGGTTCCAAGAGACCCAGTACTTC. This sequence encodes CASSSLAGGFQETQYF.

CDR3 in amino acids: CASSLSGGPGELFF. CDR3 coding DNA: TGTGCCAGCAGCTTAAGTGGGGGTCCCGGGGAGCTGTTTTTT. The chain employs TRBV13 and TRBJ2-2; either TRBD1 or TRBD2 may fit D (5 bases each). CDR1 PRHDT and CDR2 FYEKMQ come from the germline V gene (reference sequence). Trimming removed 2 bases from V and 6 bases from J, with 10 bases in between. This CDR3 is 14 amino acids long. Full variable domain (outside the CDR3, taken from reference TRBV13 and TRBJ2-2): AAGVIQSPRHLIKEKRETATLKCYPIPRHDTVYWYQQGPGQDPQFLISFYEKMQSDKGSIPDRFSAQQFSDYHSELNMSSLELGDSALYFCASSLSGGPGELFFGEGSRLTVL.

The V call is TRBV19, the J call TRBJ2-1; the match to TRBD2 covers 10 bases. CDR1 is LNHDA, CDR2 SQIVND, per germline (reference sequence). J gave up 8 bases and V 2 bases, and 12 bases lay outside the gene matches. The CDR3 consists of 17 residues. CDR3 bases: TGTGCCAGTAGTATAACCCTAGCGGGAGCCCTGCGTGATGAGCAGTTCTTC. Amino acids: CASSITLAGALRDEQFF.

The sample holds one count of this clone. This CDR3 reads CASSYSKGARTEAFF. The CDR3 DNA reads as TGTGCCAGCAGTTACTCTAAGGGGGCGCGCACTGAAGCTTTCTTT. V usage is TRBV6-6 and J usage is TRBJ1-1; 7 bases agree with TRBD1. Trimming cost V 0 bases and J 4 bases; bases outside gene matches: 5. Germline lookup yields CDR1 MNHNY and CDR2 SVGAGI (reference sequence). This CDR3 region has 15 residues.

The chain joins TRBV9 to TRBJ2-5; D not certain. Germline CDR1 is SGDLS and CDR2 is YYNGEE. CDR3 length equals 14 residues. V was clipped by 4 bases and J by 9 bases, with 19 bases between them. In nucleotides, the CDR3 is TGTGCCAGCAGCTTGGACGGGCTAAAAGAACCCCAGTACTTC. Translated: CASSLDGLKEPQYF. The full variable domain, completed using reference TRBV9 and TRBJ2-5, is DSGVTQTPKHLITATGQRVTLRCSPRSGDLSVYWYQQSLDQGLQFLIQYYNGEERAKGNILERFSAQQFPDLHSELNLSSLELGDSALYFCASSLDGLKEPQYFGPGTRLLVL.

The CDR3, as DNA: TGTGCCAGCAGAAGACAGGGGAGTGGCTACAATGAGCAGTTCTTC. This codes for CASRRQGSGYNEQFF. The V call is TRBV6-5, the J call TRBJ2-1; 8 nucleotides agree with TRBD1. The ends lost 6 bases at V and 3 bases at J; junction bases unmatched: 7. The CDR3 is 15 residues long. Germline loops: CDR1 MNHEY, CDR2 SVGAGI.